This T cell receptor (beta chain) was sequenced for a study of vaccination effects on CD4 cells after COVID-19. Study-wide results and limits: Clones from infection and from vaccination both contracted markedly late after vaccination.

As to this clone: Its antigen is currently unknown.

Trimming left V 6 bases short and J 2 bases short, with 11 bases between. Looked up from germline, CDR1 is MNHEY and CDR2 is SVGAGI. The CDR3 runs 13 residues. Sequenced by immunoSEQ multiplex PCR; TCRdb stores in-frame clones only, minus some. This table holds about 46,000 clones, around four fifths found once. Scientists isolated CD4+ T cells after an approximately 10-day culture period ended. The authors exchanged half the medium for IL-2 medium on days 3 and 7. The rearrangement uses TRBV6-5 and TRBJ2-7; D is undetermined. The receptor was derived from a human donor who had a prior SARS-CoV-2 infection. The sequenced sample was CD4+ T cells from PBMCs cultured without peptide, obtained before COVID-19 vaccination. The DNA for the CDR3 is TGTGCCAGCAGAGAGGCGGCCCCCTACGAGCAGTACTTC. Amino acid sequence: CASREAAPYEQYF.